The 12 T cell receptor beta chains reported below all come from one sample, sequenced in a study of blood T cell repertoires in COVID-19. Some clones are missing from TCRdb's copy, which holds only in-frame ones; the method was immunoSEQ multiplex PCR. The sample carries about 210,000 clones, about 88% recorded once. Sequencing was done on a sample of peripheral blood. Source of these receptors: a man aged 35-49 years with acute or convalescent COVID-19.

In its sample, this clone was seen once. This chain connects TRBV14 to TRBJ2-2; a weak D match, TRBD1 (5 bases). This CDR3 region has 16 residues. Germline loops: CDR1 SGHDN, CDR2 FVKESK. The ends were cut back, 3 bases at V and 0 bases at J, with 11 bases in the middle. CDR3 in DNA: TGTGCCAGCAGCCATCTTCAGGGCGCGAACACCGGGGAGCTGTTTTTT. Translation gives CASSHLQGANTGELFF.

The rearrangement uses TRBV29-1 and TRBJ2-5; TRBD1 is a possible D gene (6 bases). CDR1 SQVTM and CDR2 ANQGSEA come from the germline V gene. V was shortened by 8 bases and J by 1 base, with 17 bases between the two germline ends. The CDR3 is 14 amino acids. CDR3 residues: CSYERGIFQETQYF. Here the CDR3 DNA reads TGCAGCTACGAGAGGGGGATCTTCCAAGAGACCCAGTACTTC.

This chain uses TRBV4-1 with TRBJ2-1, with TRBD1 identical over 12 bases. The junction had 1 base not matched to a gene; V was cut back by 4 bases and J by 6 bases. CDR3 length: 14 residues. Looked up from germline, CDR1 is MGHRA and CDR2 is YSYEKL. The CDR3 coding sequence is TGCGCCAGCAGCCGGGACAGGGGGCTCAATGAGCAGTTCTTC. It is translated as CASSRDRGLNEQFF.

This clone was observed a single time. The chain uses TRBV28 and TRBJ2-5, with a possible D match to TRBD2 (6 bases). V gave up 5 bases and J gave up 5 bases, with 15 bases separating them. This CDR3 comprises 14 residues. The germline CDR1 and CDR2 sequences are MDHEN and SYDVKM. This chain's CDR3 is CASSPLGGLETQYF. Written as DNA, the CDR3 is TGTGCCAGCAGTCCCCTTGGGGGGTTGGAGACCCAGTACTTC. Full variable domain (outside the CDR3, taken from reference TRBV28 and TRBJ2-5): DVKVTQSSRYLVKRTGEKVFLECVQDMDHENMFWYRQDPGLGLRLIYFSYDVKMKEKGDIPEGYSVSREKKERFSLILESASTNQTSMYLCASSPLGGLETQYFGPGTRLLVL.

V gene TRBV7-2 combines with J gene TRBJ2-7, with 11 bases aligning to TRBD2. CDR3 length equals 16 residues. V lost 5 bases, J lost 5 bases, and 11 bases stayed unmatched. Germline V gives CDR1 SGHTA, CDR2 FQGNSA. This chain's CDR3 is CASSPQPGLAVHEQYF. Written as DNA, the CDR3 is TGTGCCAGCAGCCCCCAACCGGGACTAGCGGTCCACGAGCAGTACTTC.

V and J are TRBV4-3 and TRBJ2-2; D gene unclear. CDR3 length equals 14 residues. Looked up from germline, CDR1 is LGHNA and CDR2 is YSLEER. The germline V and J ends were trimmed by 2 bases and 6 bases, with 10 bases remaining between them. CDR3 bases: TGCGCCAGCAGCCAAAGCTGGGCATCCGGGGAGCTGTTTTTT. As protein: CASSQSWASGELFF.

The rearrangement uses TRBV19 and TRBJ1-1, with D hard to call. V gave up 4 bases and J gave up 3 bases, with 3 bases separating them. Germline assignment: CDR1 LNHDA and CDR2 SQIVND (reference sequence). This CDR3 has 11 amino acids. CDR3 sequence: CASSTDTEAFF. CDR3 sequence (DNA): TGTGCCAGTAGTACCGACACTGAAGCTTTCTTT.

V usage is TRBV6-6 and J usage is TRBJ2-1; D ambiguous. V lost 2 bases, J lost 4 bases, and 9 bases lay in between. The germline V gene has CDR1 MNHNY and CDR2 SVGAGI (reference sequence). The CDR3 loop spans 14 amino acids. The CDR3 coding sequence is TGTGCCAGCAGTTACAGCGACTCTTACAATGAGCAGTTCTTC. Its protein product is CASSYSDSYNEQFF.

The chain carries TRBV5-1 and TRBJ2-3; TRBD1 agrees at 7 bases. CDR1 SGHRS and CDR2 YFSETQ come from the germline V gene. CDR3 size: 15 residues. J gave up 0 bases and V 2 bases, and 3 bases lay outside the gene matches. The CDR3 protein is CASSFGTASTDTQYF. The CDR3 DNA sequence: TGCGCCAGCAGCTTTGGGACAGCAAGCACAGATACGCAGTATTTT.

The rearrangement uses TRBV2 and TRBJ1-5, with D possibly matching TRBD1 (5 bases). Trimming removed 5 bases from V and 2 bases from J, with 13 bases in between. The CDR3 runs 15 residues. The germline V gene has CDR1 SNHLY and CDR2 FYNNEI. CDR3 amino acids: CASSWGDYGNQPQHF. In DNA, the CDR3 is TGTGCCAGCAGTTGGGGGGATTATGGCAATCAGCCCCAGCATTTT. The full variable domain, completed using reference TRBV2 and TRBJ1-5, is EPEVTQTPSHQVTQMGQEVILRCVPISNHLYFYWYRQILGQKVEFLVSFYNNEISEKSEIFDDQFSVERPDGSNFTLKIRSTKLEDSAMYFCASSWGDYGNQPQHFGDGTRLSIL.

The chain combines TRBV29-1 with TRBJ2-7; 8 bases are a match to TRBD2. Looked up from germline, CDR1 is SQVTM and CDR2 is ANQGSEA. This CDR3 spans 12 amino acids. The junction had 2 bases not matched to a gene; V was cut back by 6 bases and J by 1 base. Here the CDR3 reads CSVGRESYEQYF. The CDR3 DNA reads as TGCAGCGTCGGGAGGGAGTCCTACGAGCAGTACTTC.

On this clone itself: The junction differs from germline at one of its ends, possibly a read error. V is TRBV6-1 and J is TRBJ2-7; tentatively, D is TRBD1 (5 bases). CDR1 and CDR2 (germline): MNHNS, SASEGT. The CDR3 contains 13 residues. The CDR3 DNA reads TGTGCCAGCAGGGAAGGACATGCCTACGAGCAGTACTTC. Translating it yields CASREGHAYEQYF.